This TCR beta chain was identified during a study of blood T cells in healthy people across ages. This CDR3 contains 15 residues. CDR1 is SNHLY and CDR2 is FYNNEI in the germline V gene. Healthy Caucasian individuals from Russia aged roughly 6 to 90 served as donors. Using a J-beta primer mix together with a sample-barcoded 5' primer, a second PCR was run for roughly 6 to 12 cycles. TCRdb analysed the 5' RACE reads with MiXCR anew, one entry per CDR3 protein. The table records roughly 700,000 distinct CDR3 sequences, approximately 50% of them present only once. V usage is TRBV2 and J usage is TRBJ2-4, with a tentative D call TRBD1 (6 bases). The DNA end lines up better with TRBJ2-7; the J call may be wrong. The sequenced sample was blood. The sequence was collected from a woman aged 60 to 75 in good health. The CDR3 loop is CASSEDLRGDYEQYF. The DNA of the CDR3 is TGTGCCAGCAGTGAGGACCTCAGGGGCGACTACGAGCAGTACTTC.